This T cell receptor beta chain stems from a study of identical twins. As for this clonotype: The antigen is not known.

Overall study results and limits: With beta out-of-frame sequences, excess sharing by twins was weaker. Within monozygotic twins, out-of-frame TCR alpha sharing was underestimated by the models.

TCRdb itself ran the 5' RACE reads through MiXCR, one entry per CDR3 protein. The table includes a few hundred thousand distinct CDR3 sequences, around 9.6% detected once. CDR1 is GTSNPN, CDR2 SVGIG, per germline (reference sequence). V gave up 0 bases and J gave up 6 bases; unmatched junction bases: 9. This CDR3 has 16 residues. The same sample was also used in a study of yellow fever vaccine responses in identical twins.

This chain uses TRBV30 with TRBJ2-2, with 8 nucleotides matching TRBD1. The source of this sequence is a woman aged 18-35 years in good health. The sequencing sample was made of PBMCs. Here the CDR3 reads CAWSVLRTGISGELFF. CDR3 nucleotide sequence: TGTGCCTGGAGTGTACTTAGGACAGGGATATCCGGGGAGCTGTTTTTT.